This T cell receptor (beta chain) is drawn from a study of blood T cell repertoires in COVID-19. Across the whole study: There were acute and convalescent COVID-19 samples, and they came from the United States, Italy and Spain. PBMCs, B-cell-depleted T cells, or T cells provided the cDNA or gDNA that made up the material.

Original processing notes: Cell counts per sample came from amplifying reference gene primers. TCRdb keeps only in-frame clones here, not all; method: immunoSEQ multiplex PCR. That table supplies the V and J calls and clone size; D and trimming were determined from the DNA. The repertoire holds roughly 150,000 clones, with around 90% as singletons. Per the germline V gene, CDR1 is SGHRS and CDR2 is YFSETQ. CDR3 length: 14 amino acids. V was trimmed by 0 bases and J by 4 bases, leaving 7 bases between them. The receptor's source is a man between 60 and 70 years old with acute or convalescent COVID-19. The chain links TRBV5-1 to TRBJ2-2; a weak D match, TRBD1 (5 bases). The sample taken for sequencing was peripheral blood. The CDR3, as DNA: TGCGCCAGCAGCTTGGGGGGCACCACCGGGGAGCTGTTTTTT. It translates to CASSLGGTTGELFF.